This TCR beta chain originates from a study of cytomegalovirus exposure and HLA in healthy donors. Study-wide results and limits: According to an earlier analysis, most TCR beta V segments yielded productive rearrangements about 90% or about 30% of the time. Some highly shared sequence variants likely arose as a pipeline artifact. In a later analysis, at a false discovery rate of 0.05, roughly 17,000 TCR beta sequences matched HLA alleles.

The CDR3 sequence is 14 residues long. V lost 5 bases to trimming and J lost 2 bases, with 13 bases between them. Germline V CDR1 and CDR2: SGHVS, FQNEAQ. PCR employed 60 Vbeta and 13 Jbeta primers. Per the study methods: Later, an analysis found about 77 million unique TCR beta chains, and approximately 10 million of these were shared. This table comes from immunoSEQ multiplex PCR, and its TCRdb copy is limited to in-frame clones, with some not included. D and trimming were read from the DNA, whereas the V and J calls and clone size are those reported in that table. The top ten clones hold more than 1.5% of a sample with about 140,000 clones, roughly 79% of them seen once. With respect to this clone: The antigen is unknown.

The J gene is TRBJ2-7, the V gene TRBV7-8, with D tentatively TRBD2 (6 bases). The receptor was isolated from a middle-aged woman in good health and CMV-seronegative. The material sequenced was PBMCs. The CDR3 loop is CASSDRLVPYEQYF. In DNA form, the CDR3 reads TGTGCCAGCAGCGACCGACTAGTCCCCTACGAGCAGTACTTC.